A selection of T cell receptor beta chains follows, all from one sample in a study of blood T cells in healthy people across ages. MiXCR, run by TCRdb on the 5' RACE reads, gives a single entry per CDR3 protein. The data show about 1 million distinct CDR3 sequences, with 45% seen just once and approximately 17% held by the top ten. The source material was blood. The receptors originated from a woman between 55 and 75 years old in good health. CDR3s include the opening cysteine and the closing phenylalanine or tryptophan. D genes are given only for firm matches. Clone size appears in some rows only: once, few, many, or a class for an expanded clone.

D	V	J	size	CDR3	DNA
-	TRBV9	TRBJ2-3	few	CASSVGVVDTQYF	TGTGCCAGCAGCGTAGGGGTGGTAGATACGCAGTATTTT
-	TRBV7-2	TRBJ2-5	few	CASSPQAGQETQYF	TGTGCCAGCAGCCCCCAGGCGGGCCAAGAGACCCAGTACTTC
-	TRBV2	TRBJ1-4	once	CASPTFQDGREKLFF	TGTGCCAGTCCAACGTTCCAGGATGGGCGGGAAAAACTGTTTTTT
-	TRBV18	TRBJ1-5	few	CASSDPTVSNQPQHF	TGTGCCAGCTCAGACCCGACAGTTAGCAATCAGCCCCAGCATTTT
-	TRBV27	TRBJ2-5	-	CASSSAGARGWETQYF	TGTGCCAGCAGTTCCGCTGGGGCTCGAGGCTGGGAGACCCAGTACTTC
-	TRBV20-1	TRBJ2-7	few	CSAEGDGPSSYEQYF	TGCAGTGCTGAAGGGGACGGTCCTAGCTCCTACGAGCAGTACTTC
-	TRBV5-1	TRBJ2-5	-	CASSLGRLEETQYF	TGCGCCAGCAGCTTGGGCAGGCTAGAGGAGACCCAGTACTTC
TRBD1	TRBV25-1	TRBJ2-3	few	CASSEIQTGVGTDTQYF	TGTGCCAGCAGTGAAATCCAGACAGGGGTGGGCACAGATACGCAGTATTTT
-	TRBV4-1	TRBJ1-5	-	CASSQGGGGARNQPQHF	TGCGCCAGCAGCCAAGGGGGCGGGGGCGCGCGCAATCAGCCCCAGCATTTT
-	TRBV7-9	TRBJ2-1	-	CASSPPGESASYNEQFF	TGTGCCAGCAGCCCCCCGGGGGAGTCAGCTTCCTACAATGAGCAGTTCTTC
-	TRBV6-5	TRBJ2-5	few	CASSPTQGLQETQYF	TGTGCCAGCAGCCCAACCCAGGGGCTCCAAGAGACCCAGTACTTC
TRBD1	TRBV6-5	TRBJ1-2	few	CASSIRTGNYGYTF	TGTGCCAGCAGTATACGGACAGGCAACTATGGCTACACCTTC
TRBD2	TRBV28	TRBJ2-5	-	CASSFRLAEDPQGTQYF	TGTGCCAGCAGTTTTCGGCTAGCGGAAGACCCTCAAGGGACCCAGTACTTC
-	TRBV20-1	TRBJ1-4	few	CSARGPVLGLYEKLFF	TGCAGTGCTAGGGGCCCGGTTTTGGGACTCTATGAAAAACTGTTTTTT
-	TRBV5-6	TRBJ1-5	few	CASSLGGSAVDQPQHF	TGCGCCAGCAGCTTGGGAGGGAGCGCGGTCGATCAGCCCCAGCATTTT
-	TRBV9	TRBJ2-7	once	CARSVGGSESYEQYF	TGTGCCCGCAGCGTAGGGGGTAGCGAGTCCTACGAGCAGTACTTC
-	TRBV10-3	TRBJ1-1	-	CAISESQVRDTEAFF	TGTGCCATCAGTGAGTCTCAGGTGAGGGACACTGAAGCTTTCTTT
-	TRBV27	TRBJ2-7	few	CASSFQKRTYEQYF	TGTGCCAGCAGTTTCCAAAAGCGGACCTACGAGCAGTACTTC
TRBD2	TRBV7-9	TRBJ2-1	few	CASSLLAGGLYNEQFF	TGTGCCAGCAGCCTCCTAGCGGGAGGACTATACAATGAGCAGTTCTTC
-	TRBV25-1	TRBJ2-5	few	CATARGETQYF	TGTGCCACCGCGAGGGGAGAGACCCAGTACTTC
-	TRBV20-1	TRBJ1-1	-	CSAKRGGTEAFF	TGCAGTGCAAAGCGGGGTGGCACTGAAGCTTTCTTT
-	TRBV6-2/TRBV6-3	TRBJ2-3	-	CASSSLTAKTDTQYF	TGTGCCAGCAGTTCCCTGACAGCGAAAACAGATACGCAGTATTTT
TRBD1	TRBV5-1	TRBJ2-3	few	CASSPDRGREDTQYF	TGCGCCAGCAGCCCAGACAGGGGGCGAGAAGATACGCAGTATTTT